One sample yielded the 21 T cell receptor beta chains listed below, sequenced in a study of early T cells in non-severe SARS-CoV-2 infection. TCRdb reanalysed the 5' RACE reads using MiXCR and keeps one entry per CDR3 protein. The table includes around 82,000 distinct CDR3 sequences, about 11% detected once. The sequencing sample was made of whole blood. Receptors originate from an adult who was a healthcare worker with PCR-confirmed SARS-CoV-2 infection or an uninfected control (not recorded which).

A few counts support this clonotype. Mismatch with germline at one junction end may stem from a read error. The chain employs TRBV6-2 or TRBV6-3 and TRBJ1-1; D is possibly TRBD1 (5 bases). The CDR3 is made up of 12 amino acids. Germline V lookup: CDR1 MNHEY, CDR2 SVGEGT. Here the CDR3 reads CASSYSYRDPRF. The CDR3 DNA reads as TGTGCCAGCAGTTACTCCTACCGGGACCCTCGCTTT.

This clonotype occurred a few times. V is TRBV4-1 and J is TRBJ2-2; D perhaps matches TRBD1 (7 bases). Germline values: CDR1 MGHRA, CDR2 YSYEKL. CDR3 length: 18 amino acids. V was clipped by 5 bases and J by 0 bases, with 19 bases between them. CDR3 loop: CASSAHLEGTANTGELFF. The CDR3 nucleotides are TGCGCCAGCAGCGCACACCTGGAGGGGACAGCGAACACCGGGGAGCTGTTTTTT.

V is TRBV6-2 or TRBV6-3 and J is TRBJ2-1; 10 bases are a match to TRBD2. Germline V CDR1 and CDR2: MNHEY, SVGEGT. The V gene end was trimmed by 5 bases and the J gene end by 9 bases; junction bases not matched to a gene: 10. The length of the CDR3 is 15 residues. The CDR3 loop is CASSPSGGPLGEQFF. In nucleotides, the CDR3 is TGTGCCAGCAGTCCTAGCGGGGGTCCCTTGGGTGAGCAGTTCTTC.

In its sample, this clonotype was seen a few times. This chain joins TRBV7-9 and TRBJ1-2, with D possibly being TRBD1 (6 bases). The CDR3 contains 13 residues. The ends were cut back, 1 base at V and 8 bases at J, with 11 bases in the middle. The germline CDR1 and CDR2 sequences are SEHNR and FQNEAQ (reference sequence). The CDR3 protein is CASSLVAGEGYTF. The CDR3, as DNA: TGTGCCAGCAGCTTAGTAGCAGGGGAAGGCTACACCTTC.

This clonotype was seen only a few times. The chain uses TRBV5-1 and TRBJ1-1; D remains ambiguous. Germline CDR1 SGHRS, CDR2 YFSETQ. This CDR3 spans 14 amino acids. V was pared by 1 base and J by 6 bases, with 13 bases between. CDR3 protein: CASSLYQSGAEAFF. CDR3 nucleotides: TGCGCCAGCAGCTTGTATCAGTCGGGCGCTGAAGCTTTCTTT.

J is TRBJ2-4 and V is TRBV12-3 or TRBV12-4, with 7 positions matching TRBD1. This CDR3 comprises 16 residues. V shed 2 bases and J 0 bases; nucleotides not matched to a gene: 4. In DNA, the CDR3 is TGTGCCAGCAGTTTATTAGGGACAGAAGCCAAAAACATTCAGTACTTC. Translating gives CASSLLGTEAKNIQYF.

This clonotype turned up a few times. The rearrangement links TRBV7-9 to TRBJ1-2; D gene ambiguous. This CDR3 region has 13 residues. V was trimmed by 3 bases and J by 2 bases, leaving 7 bases between them. Germline V gene data show CDR1 as SEHNR and CDR2 as FQNEAQ (reference sequence). The CDR3 sequence: CASSFDTNYGYTF. The CDR3 DNA reads as TGTGCCAGCAGCTTTGACACAAACTATGGCTACACCTTC.

The CDR3 DNA sequence: TGTGCCAGCAGTTACGGGGGGCTCAATGAGCAGTTCTTC. Translated: CASSYGGLNEQFF. The J gene is TRBJ2-1, the V gene TRBV6-5; D possibly matches TRBD1 or TRBD2 (6 bases each). CDR3 size: 13 residues. V lost 2 bases, J lost 6 bases, and 8 bases lay in between. Germline V lookup: CDR1 MNHEY, CDR2 SVGAGI.

In this sample, this clonotype turned up a few times. This sequence joins TRBV7-2 and TRBJ2-7; TRBD1 might be the D (6 bases). The CDR3 is 13 residues long. The germline V gene has CDR1 SGHTA and CDR2 FQGNSA. V lost 3 bases to trimming and J lost 3 bases, with 9 bases between them. This CDR3 reads CASSLDSNYEQYF. CDR3 sequence (DNA): TGTGCCAGCAGCTTGGACAGCAACTACGAGCAGTACTTC.

This clonotype was recorded at least ten times. The chain's CDR3 is CASSYSRRTEAFF. Here the CDR3 DNA reads TGTGCCAGCAGTTACTCGAGGCGGACTGAAGCTTTCTTT. V gene TRBV6-5 combines with J gene TRBJ1-1, with D unresolved. Germline V gene lookup returns CDR1 MNHEY and CDR2 SVGAGI. The germline V and J ends were trimmed by 0 bases and 5 bases, with 7 bases remaining between them. The CDR3 contains 13 residues.

The chain combines TRBV29-1 with TRBJ1-2, with a possible D match to TRBD1 (6 bases). V dropped 4 bases and J dropped 3 bases, with 9 bases sitting between them. CDR1 is SQVTM, CDR2 ANQGSEA, per germline. This CDR3 region has 12 residues. In nucleotides, the CDR3 is TGCAGCGTTGTAAGGACAGACTATGGCTACACCTTC. Protein sequence: CSVVRTDYGYTF.

This clonotype was observed many times. The rearrangement joins TRBV11-2 to TRBJ2-1; a possible D gene is TRBD1 (5 bases). Germline V gives CDR1 SGHAT, CDR2 FQNNGV. The CDR3 consists of 15 residues. The V end was cut by 2 bases, the J end by 9 bases, with 17 bases between. The CDR3, as DNA: TGTGCCAGCAGCTTATCCTCAGGGTTATGGGGTGAGCAGTTCTTC. This encodes CASSLSSGLWGEQFF.

The chain joins TRBV4-3 to TRBJ2-3; 8 positions match TRBD1. CDR1 is LGHNA, CDR2 YSLEER, per germline. Trimming cost V 0 bases and J 2 bases; bases outside gene matches: 10. This CDR3 has 18 residues. The CDR3 coding sequence is TGCGCCAGCAGCCAAGATACCAGACAGGGGAGTCCCACAGATACGCAGTATTTT. This gives the protein CASSQDTRQGSPTDTQYF.

This clonotype was counted ten times or more. The chain recombines TRBV11-2 with TRBJ2-6; tentative D call: TRBD1 (6 bases). CDR1 SGHAT and CDR2 FQNNGV come from the germline V gene. V was shortened by 0 bases and J by 0 bases, with 12 bases between the two germline ends. The CDR3 runs to 18 residues. DNA of the CDR3: TGTGCCAGCAGCTTAGATCGGTGGACAGCCTCTGGGGCCAACGTCCTGACTTTC. Residues: CASSLDRWTASGANVLTF. Complete variable domain (other parts from reference TRBV11-2 and TRBJ2-6): EAGVAQSPRYKIIEKRQSVAFWCNPISGHATLYWYQQILGQGPKLLIQFQNNGVVDDSQLPKDRFSAERLKGVDSTLKIQPAKLEDSAVYLCASSLDRWTASGANVLTFGAGSRLTVL.

The rearrangement joins TRBV7-2 to TRBJ2-5; 7 positions agree with TRBD1. The CDR3 is 15 residues long. V lost 5 bases to trimming and J lost 1 base; unmatched junction nucleotides: 7. Germline V gene sequence: CDR1 SGHTA, CDR2 FQGNSA. Written as DNA, the CDR3 is TGTGCCAGCAGCAGATCCGGGACAGTCCAAGAGACCCAGTACTTC. Translating gives CASSRSGTVQETQYF.

This chain connects TRBV6-1 to TRBJ1-2; possibly TRBD1 for D (6 bases). Deletions cut 4 bases from V and 4 bases from J, with 13 bases between. This CDR3 contains 14 residues. Germline CDR1 reads MNHNS; CDR2 reads SASEGT. Here the CDR3 reads CASSVRGPAYGYTF. CDR3 nucleotide sequence: TGTGCCAGCAGTGTGCGGGGGCCGGCCTATGGCTACACCTTC.

The table lists this clonotype with many counts. The chain has TRBV25-1 and TRBJ1-1; 7 bases align to TRBD1. This CDR3 has 13 residues. Germline trimming cut 1 base from V and 10 bases from J; bases unmatched to any gene: 6. Germline lookup yields CDR1 MGHDK and CDR2 SYGVNS. The CDR3 region is CASSEWKGAVAFF. The CDR3 region has the DNA TGTGCCAGCAGTGAATGGAAGGGGGCTGTAGCTTTCTTT.

This clonotype was counted many times. The rearrangement joins TRBV19 to TRBJ2-5; D possibly matches TRBD1 or TRBD2 (5 bases each). The CDR3 has 14 amino acids. V lost 1 base, J lost 4 bases, and 10 bases lay in between. Germline V gene data show CDR1 as LNHDA and CDR2 as SQIVND (reference sequence). CDR3 in amino acids: CASSIVGTGETQYF. In DNA form, the CDR3 reads TGTGCCAGTAGTATAGTCGGGACCGGAGAGACCCAGTACTTC.

This clonotype occurred a few times. The gene calls are TRBV18 and TRBJ2-5; 7 positions match TRBD1. The germline CDR1 and CDR2 sequences are KGHSH and LQKENI. The junction had 9 bases not matched to a gene; V was cut back by 4 bases and J by 4 bases. CDR3 length equals 15 residues. CDR3 region: CASSRSGTAGETQYF. CDR3 in DNA: TGTGCCAGCTCACGTTCCGGGACAGCTGGAGAGACCCAGTACTTC.

This clonotype has at least ten counts. The CDR3, as DNA: TGTGCCAGCAGTCCCACACGTGCAACTAATGAAAAACTGTTTTTT. Protein product: CASSPTRATNEKLFF. The V gene is TRBV27, the J gene TRBJ1-4; D is unresolved. V dropped 5 bases and J dropped 0 bases, with 10 bases sitting between them. The CDR3 contains 15 residues. In germline, CDR1 is MNHEY, CDR2 SMNVEV (reference sequence).

This clonotype came up many times. The chain employs TRBV12-3 or TRBV12-4 and TRBJ2-3; D is unresolved. The CDR3 has 12 amino acids. The germline V and J ends were trimmed by 1 base and 5 bases, with 4 bases remaining between them. CDR3 sequence: CASSLVVDTQYF. The DNA for the CDR3 is TGTGCCAGCAGTTTAGTGGTAGATACGCAGTATTTT.